One and the same sample provided the 13 T cell receptor beta chains below, sequenced in a study of shared clonotypes between healthy human individuals. The protocol was immunoSEQ multiplex PCR, while the TCRdb copy is restricted to in-frame clones and leaves out a portion. This sample has about 580,000 clones, with 98% found just once. Naivety among CD8 cells was defined by CD45RO negativity and positive CCR7 selection, thereby excluding terminally differentiated effector memory CD45RA+ cells. Input material: naive CD8+ T cells sorted from blood. These receptors were taken from a man younger than 45 in good health.

The CDR3 spells CASSVLAGGLDEQYF. As DNA, the CDR3 is TGTGCCAGCAGCGTCTTAGCGGGAGGGCTCGACGAGCAGTACTTC. The chain carries TRBV9 and TRBJ2-7; TRBD2 matches at 11 bases. The CDR3 extends over 15 amino acids. Trimming at V came to 2 bases and at J to 5 bases, leaving 6 bases not matched to a gene. The germline CDR1 and CDR2 sequences are SGDLS and YYNGEE.

This clone showed up just once. This chain joins TRBV29-1 and TRBJ2-1, with 7 nucleotides matching TRBD2. This CDR3 has 16 amino acids. The ends lost 4 bases at V and 4 bases at J; junction bases unmatched: 13. Germline lookup yields CDR1 SQVTM and CDR2 ANQGSEA. As DNA, the CDR3 is TGCAGCGTTGTGGGGTACCGGGAGGCAGCGTACAATGAGCAGTTCTTC. It codes for CSVVGYREAAYNEQFF.

This chain uses TRBV7-9 with TRBJ2-7; D unclear. The CDR3 totals 15 residues. Trimming pared 6 bases from V and 2 bases from J, leaving 17 bases between. Germline lookup yields CDR1 SEHNR and CDR2 FQNEAQ (reference sequence). The CDR3 DNA reads as TGTGCCAGCAGTCCTAACGGCCCCCTTCCCTACGAGCAGTACTTC. As protein: CASSPNGPLPYEQYF.

CDR3 sequence: CASSLRLAGGIYNEQFF. As DNA, the CDR3 is TGTGCCAGCAGCTTGAGGCTAGCGGGAGGGATCTACAATGAGCAGTTCTTC. The V gene is TRBV5-5, the J gene TRBJ2-1; TRBD2 aligns across 12 bases. V shed 1 base and J 3 bases; nucleotides not matched to a gene: 5. The CDR3 covers 17 residues. Germline CDR1 SGHKS, CDR2 YYEKEE (reference sequence). Variable domain in full (rest from reference TRBV5-5 and TRBJ2-1): DAGVTQSPTHLIKTRGQQVTLRCSPISGHKSVSWYQQVLGQGPQFIFQYYEKEERGRGNFPDRFSARQFPNYSSELNVNALLLGDSALYLCASSLRLAGGIYNEQFFGPGTRLTVL.

The V gene is TRBV28, the J gene TRBJ2-7; D is uncertain. CDR3 length: 12 residues. V dropped 6 bases and J dropped 7 bases, with 13 bases sitting between them. CDR1 and CDR2 (germline): MDHEN, SYDVKM. The CDR3 coding sequence is TGTGCCAGCAGCACCTCCCCCGGGGAGCAGTACTTC. Translation gives CASSTSPGEQYF.

The CDR3 coding sequence is TGTGCCAGCCGGGTGTGGGCTATGAACACTGAAGCTTTCTTT. This sequence encodes CASRVWAMNTEAFF. The chain combines TRBV27 with TRBJ1-1; D gene unclear. V shed 8 bases and J shed 0 bases, with 13 bases lying between them. This CDR3 contains 14 residues. Germline lookup yields CDR1 MNHEY and CDR2 SMNVEV (reference sequence).

A single count supports this clone. Germline is not matched at one junction end, which may reflect a read error. The rearrangement joins TRBV11-2 to TRBJ2-7, with 7 bases fitting TRBD2. The germline CDR1 and CDR2 sequences are SGHAT and FQNNGV. This CDR3 is 15 amino acids long. The CDR3 DNA reads as TGTGCCAGCAGCTTAGATGCGGGAGTCTCCCACGAGCAGTACTTC. It codes for CASSLDAGVSHEQYF.

The genes are TRBV7-9 and TRBJ2-7; D ambiguous. Trimming pared 5 bases from V and 3 bases from J, leaving 8 bases between. The V gene's germline CDR1 is SEHNR and CDR2 FQNEAQ (reference sequence). The CDR3 extends over 12 amino acids. The CDR3 DNA reads as TGTGCCAGCAGCCCGAAGGGCTACGAGCAGTACTTC. Amino acid sequence: CASSPKGYEQYF.

V and J are TRBV7-9 and TRBJ1-5; 9 positions agree with TRBD1. The CDR3 extends over 15 amino acids. Unmatched junction bases numbered 6, after V lost 5 bases and J lost 4 bases. The germline V gene has CDR1 SEHNR and CDR2 FQNEAQ (reference sequence). CDR3 sequence reads: CASSHSGTGNQPQHF. The DNA for the CDR3 is TGTGCCAGCAGCCATTCTGGGACAGGGAATCAGCCCCAGCATTTT.

The chain carries TRBV5-1 and TRBJ2-7; no firm D call. Trimming stripped 5 bases from V and 2 bases from J, with 8 bases between. Germline loops: CDR1 SGHRS, CDR2 YFSETQ. The CDR3 consists of 12 residues. CDR3 in amino acids: CASRSDTYEQYF. As DNA, the CDR3 is TGCGCCAGCAGGAGTGATACCTACGAGCAGTACTTC.

This clone appeared a single time. The chain employs TRBV4-2 and TRBJ2-7; D is perhaps TRBD2 (6 bases). The CDR3 length is 15 residues. Deletions cut 1 base from V and 3 bases from J, with 13 bases between. Germline assignment: CDR1 LGHNA and CDR2 YNFKEQ. CDR3 bases: TGTGCCAGCAGCCAAGTACCCGGACTAAACTACGAGCAGTACTTC. Translating it yields CASSQVPGLNYEQYF.

As to this clone: The sample carries other DNA sequences with the same CDR3. The chain couples TRBV9 to TRBJ2-1, with D possibly TRBD2 on 5 matching bases. V was cut by 0 bases and J by 8 bases, with 6 bases left in between. The CDR3 length is 12 residues. Looked up from germline, CDR1 is SGDLS and CDR2 is YYNGEE. DNA for the CDR3: TGTGCCAGCAGCGTAGTCGGGGATGAGCAGTTCTTC. This encodes CASSVVGDEQFF.

This chain links TRBV4-1 with TRBJ2-7; 7 nucleotides match TRBD1. Germline V gene sequence: CDR1 MGHRA, CDR2 YSYEKL. CDR3 length equals 15 residues. J gave up 2 bases and V 0 bases, and 4 bases lay outside the gene matches. The CDR3 region is CASSQEDRVTYEQYF. The CDR3 DNA follows: TGCGCCAGCAGCCAAGAAGACAGGGTCACCTACGAGCAGTACTTC.